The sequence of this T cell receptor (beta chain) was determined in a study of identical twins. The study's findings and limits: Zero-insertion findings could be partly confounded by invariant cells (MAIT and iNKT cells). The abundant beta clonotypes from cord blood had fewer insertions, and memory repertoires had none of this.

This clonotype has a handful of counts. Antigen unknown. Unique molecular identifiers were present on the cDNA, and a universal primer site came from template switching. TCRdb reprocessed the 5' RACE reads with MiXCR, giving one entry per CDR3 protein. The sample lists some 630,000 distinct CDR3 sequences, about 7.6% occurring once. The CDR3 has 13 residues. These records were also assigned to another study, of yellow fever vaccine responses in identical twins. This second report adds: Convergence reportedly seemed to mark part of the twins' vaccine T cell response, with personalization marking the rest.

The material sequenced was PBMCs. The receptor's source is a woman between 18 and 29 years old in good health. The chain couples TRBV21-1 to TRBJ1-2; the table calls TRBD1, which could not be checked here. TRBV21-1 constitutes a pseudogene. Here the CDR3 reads CASREGGDYGYTF. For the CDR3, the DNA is TGTGCCAGCAGGGAAGGGGGAGACTATGGCTACACCTTC.